The sequence of this T cell receptor beta chain was determined in a study of shared clonotypes between healthy human individuals. Sequencing used immunoSEQ multiplex PCR; TCRdb keeps in-frame clones, though not all of them. Among more than 2,000,000 clones listed, roughly nine tenths were seen once. CDR3 length: 15 amino acids. The V gene lost 4 bases and the J gene lost 1 base, with 13 bases spanning the gap. Germline V lookup: CDR1 LGHNA, CDR2 YSLEER. Sequenced sample: naive CD4+ T cells sorted from blood. Specified subset: CD45RA+ positively selected. The chain combines TRBV4-3 with TRBJ1-1; a weak D match, TRBD1 (6 bases). This receptor was taken from a man younger than 35 in good health. CDR3 DNA: TGCGCCAGCAGCCTGAGTAGGACAGCGAACACTGAAGCTTTCTTT. It codes for CASSLSRTANTEAFF.